This T cell receptor beta chain was retrieved from a study of identical twins. Trimming cost V 4 bases and J 0 bases; bases outside gene matches: 12. CDR1 and CDR2 (germline): MGHRA, YSYEKL. The CDR3 contains 18 residues. Each cDNA held unique molecular identifiers, and template switching gave it a universal primer site. TCRdb reprocessed the 5' RACE reads with MiXCR, giving one entry per CDR3 protein. This table holds 1.5 million to 2 million distinct CDR3 sequences, under 35% found once. General observations from the study: Out-of-frame sharing of TCR alpha in monozygotic twins was underestimated by models. Excess twin sharing in beta out-of-frame sequences was weaker. Instead of following the same donors, the conclusions were based on cross-sectional statistical analysis.

In its sample, this clonotype was seen a few times. Antigen: not known. The TCR comes from a newborn girl in good health. The sample was cord blood. The rearrangement joins TRBV4-1 to TRBJ2-1, with TRBD1 matching 7 bases. CDR3 protein: CASSPYGPGQSSYNEQFF. The CDR3 nucleotides read TGCGCCAGCAGCCCCTACGGCCCGGGACAGAGCTCCTACAATGAGCAGTTCTTC.